A selection of T cell receptor beta chains follows, all from one sample in a study of blood T cell repertoires in COVID-19. Clones were sequenced by immunoSEQ multiplex PCR, and TCRdb holds only the in-frame ones, with some missing. This table has nearly 80,000 clones, about 85% appearing once. The sequencing input was peripheral blood. The receptors were gathered from a man aged 60 to 75 with active or convalescent COVID-19. CDR3s include the opening cysteine and the closing phenylalanine or tryptophan. The D gene is left open where the match is weak. Only part of the rows carry a size: once, few, many, or a class if the clone is expanded.

D gene,CDR3 length,V gene,clone size,J gene,CDR3 DNA,CDR3 protein
TRBD2,18,TRBV7-9,few,TRBJ2-1,TGTGCCAGCAGCCCAATCCCCTCTCTAGCGGGGGCCTACAATGAGCAGTTCTTC,CASSPIPSLAGAYNEQFF
-,17,TRBV10-3,-,TRBJ1-2,TGTGCCATCAGTGAGTCTGTCTTGCGACAGGTTAACTATGGCTACACCTTC,CAISESVLRQVNYGYTF
TRBD1,14,TRBV7-9,-,TRBJ2-4,TGTGCCAGCAGCCAGGACAGGGTCAAAAACATTCAGTACTTC,CASSQDRVKNIQYF
TRBD1,14,TRBV19,-,TRBJ2-7,TGTGCCAGTAGGCCCCCGGGGACAGATACCGAGCAGTACTTC,CASRPPGTDTEQYF
TRBD1,17,TRBV7-2,few,TRBJ1-2,TGTGCCAGCAGCCCTACCTCCGGGACAGGTTCCTTGGGTGGCTACACCTTC,CASSPTSGTGSLGGYTF
TRBD1,15,TRBV5-8,few,TRBJ1-2,TGTGCCAGCGGACGTCTGGGGCAGGGGGCGCAAGGCTACACCTTC,CASGRLGQGAQGYTF
TRBD1,13,TRBV29-1,-,TRBJ1-2,TGCAGCGCTGCCAACAGGGGGCAGGATGGCTACACCTTC,CSAANRGQDGYTF
-,14,TRBV2,-,TRBJ1-5,TGTGCCAGCAAACTCGGGGGGATCGGACAGCCCCAGCATTTT,CASKLGGIGQPQHF
-,16,TRBV19,once,TRBJ1-4,TGTGCCAGTAGTGGAGCAGTCCCGGGACATGGCGAAAAACTGTTTTTT,CASSGAVPGHGEKLFF
-,14,TRBV3-1/TRBV3-2,-,TRBJ1-1,TGTGCCAGCAGCCCCGAACCGGTTTACACTGAAGCTTTCTTT,CASSPEPVYTEAFF
-,15,TRBV6-5,-,TRBJ1-1,TGTGCCAGCAGTCGGAGGGTCCAGGGAAAGCCTGAAGCTTTCTTT,CASSRRVQGKPEAFF
TRBD2,17,TRBV3-1/TRBV3-2,-,TRBJ2-3,TGTGCCAGCAGCCAGAGACTAGCGGGGGGGCCGACAGATACGCAGTATTTT,CASSQRLAGGPTDTQYF
TRBD2,16,TRBV5-4,-,TRBJ2-5,TGTGCCAGCAGCTTGGAACTAGCGGGGTACCAAGAGACCCAGTACTTC,CASSLELAGYQETQYF
-,13,TRBV18,-,TRBJ1-2,TGTGCCAGCTCACCACGGACTCCCTATGGCTACACCTTC,CASSPRTPYGYTF
-,13,TRBV19,-,TRBJ1-6,TGTGCCAGTAGTCTGCACGAGAATTCACCCCTCCACTTT,CASSLHENSPLHF
-,12,TRBV7-2,-,TRBJ1-2,TGTGCCAGCGGATCCGGGAACAATGGCTACACCTTC,CASGSGNNGYTF
-,13,TRBV7-2,-,TRBJ1-1,TGTGCCAGCAGCTTTGGGGGCTACACTGAAGCTTTCTTT,CASSFGGYTEAFF
TRBD1,15,TRBV5-1,-,TRBJ2-3,TGCGCCAGCAGCTTAGGGGGCCAGCTGGCAGATACGCAGTATTTT,CASSLGGQLADTQYF
TRBD1,16,TRBV19,-,TRBJ2-1,TGTGCCAGTAGTGGGCGGACAGGTAGCTCCTACAATGAGCAGTTCTTC,CASSGRTGSSYNEQFF
-,15,TRBV27,-,TRBJ1-5,TGTGCCAGCAGTTTAGGCGGGACGCGAAATCAGCCCCAGCATTTT,CASSLGGTRNQPQHF
TRBD1,16,TRBV30,-,TRBJ1-3,TGTGCCTGGAGTGTCATTGACAGGGTGGGTGGAAACACCATATATTTT,CAWSVIDRVGGNTIYF
-,14,TRBV11-2,once,TRBJ2-5,TGTGCCAGCAGCGCCCGACAGGCCCAAGAGACCCAGTACTTC,CASSARQAQETQYF
TRBD1,19,TRBV4-3,-,TRBJ2-6,TGCGCCAGCAGCCCCCAAGCCGGGACAGGGGGAACTGGGGCCAACGTCCTGACTTTC,CASSPQAGTGGTGANVLTF
-,15,TRBV7-8,-,TRBJ2-6,TGTGCCAGCAGCTCAGGGGCGAGAGGGGCCAACGTCCTGACTTTC,CASSSGARGANVLTF
TRBD1,15,TRBV6-5,-,TRBJ1-1,TGTGCCAGCAGTTACTGGGCAGGGGGAAACACTGAAGCTTTCTTT,CASSYWAGGNTEAFF
TRBD1,14,TRBV5-6,once,TRBJ1-1,TGTGCCAGCAGCACGACAGGGATGAACACTGAAGCTTTCTTT,CASSTTGMNTEAFF
TRBD1,15,TRBV19,-,TRBJ2-2,TGTGCCACTTACTCAGGGGGCTATTGGACCGGGGAGCTGTTTTTT,CATYSGGYWTGELFF
TRBD1,15,TRBV2,-,TRBJ1-4,TGTGCCAGCAGGGGAACCGGACAGGGCGGCGAAAAACTGTTTTTT,CASRGTGQGGEKLFF
TRBD1,16,TRBV9,medium-sized,TRBJ2-2,TGTGCCAGCAGCGGACAGGGCCGAACAAGCACCGGGGAGCTGTTTTTT,CASSGQGRTSTGELFF
TRBD2,16,TRBV7-6,few,TRBJ2-2,TGTGCCAGCAGCTTTGGTGGACTAGCGCTGACCGGGGAGCTGTTTTTT,CASSFGGLALTGELFF
-,13,TRBV18,-,TRBJ1-2,TGTGCCAGCTCTACACAGGGTCGCTATGGCTACACCTTC,CASSTQGRYGYTF
-,16,TRBV7-3,-,TRBJ2-1,TGTGCCAGCAGCCACGCAAGAATTAGCTCCTACAATGAGCAGTTCTTC,CASSHARISSYNEQFF
TRBD1,14,TRBV29-1,-,TRBJ2-2,TGCAGCGTGGACGACAGGGGAAACGCCGGGGAGCTGTTTTTT,CSVDDRGNAGELFF
-,13,TRBV6-5,once,TRBJ1-1,TGTGCCAGCAAAGAGAACACGGGCACTGAAGCTTTCTTT,CASKENTGTEAFF
TRBD1,15,TRBV7-2,-,TRBJ2-7,TGTGCCAGCAGCACGGGACAGGGTGCGACAGGGGAGCAGTACTTC,CASSTGQGATGEQYF
TRBD1,15,TRBV10-2,once,TRBJ2-7,TGCGCCTGCGGATGGGGCCGGGACAGGGTCTACGAGCAGTACTTC,CACGWGRDRVYEQYF
-,13,TRBV19,-,TRBJ1-2,TGTGCCAGTAGTATTCAGGGCCCATATGGCTACACCTTC,CASSIQGPYGYTF
-,15,TRBV14,once,TRBJ2-7,TGTGCCAGCAGCCTCTCACTGGTGAGCTCCTACGAGCAGTACTTC,CASSLSLVSSYEQYF
TRBD2,13,TRBV27,few,TRBJ2-7,TGTGCCAGCAGTACGGGACTAGCGAGGGAGCAGTACTTC,CASSTGLAREQYF
TRBD2,14,TRBV2,-,TRBJ2-7,TGTGCCAGCAGTGATCCCAGCGGGGGCTACGAGCAGTACTTC,CASSDPSGGYEQYF
-,13,TRBV2,few,TRBJ1-4,TGTGCCAGCGGGAGGTCAGGGTATGAAAAACTGTTTTTT,CASGRSGYEKLFF
-,13,TRBV14,-,TRBJ2-1,TGTGCCAGCAGCCTGCAGTTCTACAATGAGCAGTTCTTC,CASSLQFYNEQFF
TRBD2,13,TRBV30,-,TRBJ2-7,TGTGCCTGGAGTGTACTTCGGGAGGGGGAGCAGTACTTC,CAWSVLREGEQYF